The clone carrying this T cell receptor (beta chain) came up once. These data originate in a study of blood T cell repertoires in COVID-19. For the study at large: T cells, B-cell-depleted T cells, or PBMCs supplied cDNA or gDNA.

The CDR3 extends over 15 amino acids. V lost 1 base and J 2 bases, leaving 12 bases between the germline ends. The germline V gene has CDR1 MNHNS and CDR2 SASEGT. In terms of age and location, participants ranged from roughly 18 to 95 years and lived in about 25 US areas. Donors were grouped by their self-reported clinical history. The authors' processing: Researchers report that nucleated cell counts were estimated from reference gene primer amplification. The protocol was immunoSEQ multiplex PCR, while the TCRdb copy is restricted to in-frame clones and leaves out a portion. V and J calls and clone size are those listed in that table; D and trimming were worked out from the DNA. Here the sample spans about 300,000 clones, just over 85% being singletons.

The sequence came from a man aged 30-40 years who had recovered from COVID-19. Specimen: PBMCs or T cells enriched from blood (not recorded which). This sequence joins TRBV6-1 and TRBJ2-7, with D perhaps TRBD1 (6 bases). CDR3 residues: CASSEVDSRPYEQYF. Written as DNA, the CDR3 is TGTGCCAGCAGTGAAGTGGACAGCCGACCCTACGAGCAGTACTTC.